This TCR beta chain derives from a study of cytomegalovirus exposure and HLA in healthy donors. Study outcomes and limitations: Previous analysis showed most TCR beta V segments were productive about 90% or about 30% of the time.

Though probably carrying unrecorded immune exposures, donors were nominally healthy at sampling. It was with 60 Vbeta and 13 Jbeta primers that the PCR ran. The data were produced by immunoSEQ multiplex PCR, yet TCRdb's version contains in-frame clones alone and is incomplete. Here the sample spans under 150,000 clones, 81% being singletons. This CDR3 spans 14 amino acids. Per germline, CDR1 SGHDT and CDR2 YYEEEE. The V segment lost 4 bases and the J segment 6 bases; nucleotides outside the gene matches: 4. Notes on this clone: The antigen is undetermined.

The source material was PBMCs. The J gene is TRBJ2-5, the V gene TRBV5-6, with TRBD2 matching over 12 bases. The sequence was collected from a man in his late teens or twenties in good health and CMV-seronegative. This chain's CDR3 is CASSPTSGGQTQYF. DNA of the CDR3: TGTGCCAGCAGCCCGACTAGCGGGGGTCAGACCCAGTACTTC.